This TCR beta chain is from a study of shared clonotypes between healthy human individuals. Produced via immunoSEQ multiplex PCR; TCRdb's table is partial and in-frame only. The table shows 1,400,000 or so clones, with around 98.5% occurring only once. Study outcomes and limitations: Of the naive CD4 clonotypes, around 4.9% were shared across a few donors.

As for this clone: Its target is unknown.

From germline, CDR1 is MGHRA and CDR2 YSYEKL. This CDR3 is 16 amino acids long. Trimming took off 5 bases at V and 0 bases at J, with 14 bases between the two ends. This chain connects TRBV4-1 to TRBJ2-1, with D possibly TRBD2 on 5 matching bases. This receptor was taken from a man between 25 and 39 years old in good health. Sequencing was done on a sample of naive CD4+ T cells sorted from blood. Subset: CD45RA+ positively selected. The CDR3 loop is CASSYPGVSSYNEQFF. CDR3 in DNA: TGCGCCAGCAGCTATCCCGGGGTTAGCTCCTACAATGAGCAGTTCTTC.